Below, 14 T cell receptor beta chains from the same sample are listed, as sequenced in a study of monozygotic twins with cystic fibrosis. The protocol was immunoSEQ multiplex PCR, while the TCRdb copy is restricted to in-frame clones and leaves out a portion. The table has about 35,000 clones, under 70% seen once. Sequenced input: blood. Receptors originate from a girl aged 10 to 17 with cystic fibrosis.

The chain uses TRBV7-9 and TRBJ1-4; 10 bases fit TRBD1. Trimming at V came to 3 bases and at J to 6 bases, leaving 1 base not matched to a gene. The CDR3 sequence is 14 residues long. CDR1 is SEHNR and CDR2 is FQNEAQ in the germline V gene (reference sequence). CDR3 nucleotide sequence: TGTGCCAGCAGCTTGGGACAGGGGCATGAAAAACTGTTTTTT. It codes for CASSLGQGHEKLFF.

In this sample, this clone turned up a few times. The V and J genes are TRBV21-1 and TRBJ2-7. TRBV21-1 is labeled a pseudogene. There are 15 residues in the CDR3. The CDR3 spells CASSKYPTGRDEQYF. CDR3 sequence (DNA): TGTGCCAGCAGCAAGTACCCGACAGGGAGGGACGAGCAGTACTTC.

The chain recombines TRBV6-5 with TRBJ2-3, with D perhaps given as TRBD1 or TRBD2 (6 bases each). Trimming stripped 6 bases from V and 2 bases from J, with 15 bases between. In germline, CDR1 is MNHEY, CDR2 SVGAGI. The CDR3 sequence is 15 residues long. In nucleotides, the CDR3 is TGTGCCAGCAGCCACCGGGGGCATTCCACAGATACGCAGTATTTT. It yields the protein CASSHRGHSTDTQYF.

This chain uses TRBV6-5 with TRBJ1-1; D possibly corresponds to TRBD1 (5 bases). Germline assignment: CDR1 MNHEY and CDR2 SVGAGI. The CDR3 is 15 residues long. Trimming took 0 bases from V and 2 from J, leaving 10 bases between them. The CDR3 nucleotides are TGTGCCAGCAGTTACTCGCAGGGACCAAACACTGAAGCTTTCTTT. Translating it yields CASSYSQGPNTEAFF.

The V call is TRBV18, the J call TRBJ1-2; D is unresolved. Germline V gene sequence: CDR1 KGHSH, CDR2 LQKENI. Trimming pared 6 bases from V and 5 bases from J, leaving 10 bases between. The CDR3 consists of 12 residues. The CDR3: CASSPDGYGYTF. The CDR3 DNA follows: TGTGCCAGCTCGCCGGACGGGTATGGCTACACCTTC.

CDR3 nucleotides: TGCGCCAGCAGTCAACCCCAAGGGGGGGACAATCAGCCCCAGCATTTT. It specifies CASSQPQGGDNQPQHF. The gene calls are TRBV23-1 and TRBJ1-5, with D perhaps TRBD1 (6 bases). TRBV23-1 is an open reading frame, and its role is uncertain. The germline V and J ends were trimmed by 2 bases and 3 bases, with 14 bases remaining between them. CDR3 size: 16 residues.

This clone has more than one count but fewer than ten. The chain is built from TRBV9 and TRBJ1-4, with D hard to call. The CDR3 has 12 amino acids. Trimming removed 7 bases at V and 8 bases at J, with 12 bases between. The V gene's germline CDR1 is SGDLS and CDR2 YYNGEE. The CDR3 DNA is TGTGCCAGCGCGCGCGAGGGCGAAAAACTGTTTTTT. It translates to CASAREGEKLFF.

The V call is TRBV15, the J call TRBJ2-1, with 8 bases lining up with TRBD2. The CDR3 spans 16 residues. The germline V gene has CDR1 LNHNV and CDR2 YYDKDF (reference sequence). Trimming removed 0 bases from V and 9 bases from J; junction bases left unmatched: 10. This chain's CDR3 is CATSRDRSGGHGEQFF. Written as DNA, the CDR3 is TGTGCCACCAGCAGAGATCGGTCGGGAGGGCATGGTGAGCAGTTCTTC. Using reference TRBV15 and TRBJ2-1 for the parts outside the CDR3, the full variable domain is DAMVIQNPRYQVTQFGKPVTLSCSQTLNHNVMYWYQQKSSQAPKLLFHYYDKDFNNEADTPDNFQSRRPNTSFCFLDIRSPGLGDTAMYLCATSRDRSGGHGEQFFGPGTRLTVL.

The chain joins TRBV19 to TRBJ1-5; D possibly corresponds to TRBD1 (5 bases). The CDR3 sequence is 16 residues long. Trimming stripped 3 bases from V and 5 bases from J, with 17 bases between. Germline V gene lookup returns CDR1 LNHDA and CDR2 SQIVND (reference sequence). DNA of the CDR3: TGTGCCAGTAGTATTAGTGGCAGGGTTGTTGATCAGCCCCAGCATTTT. It encodes CASSISGRVVDQPQHF. Full variable domain (outside the CDR3, taken from reference TRBV19 and TRBJ1-5): DGGITQSPKYLFRKEGQNVTLSCEQNLNHDAMYWYRQDPGQGLRLIYYSQIVNDFQKGDIAEGYSVSREKKESFPLTVTSAQKNPTAFYLCASSISGRVVDQPQHFGDGTRLSIL.

The J gene is TRBJ1-1, the V gene TRBV4-1; possibly TRBD1 for D (5 bases). The CDR3 extends over 15 amino acids. Trimming took off 4 bases at V and 5 bases at J, with 17 bases between the two ends. The germline gives CDR1 MGHRA, CDR2 YSYEKL. CDR3 sequence: CASSLGKQGGTEAFF. The CDR3 nucleotides are TGCGCCAGCAGCCTCGGGAAGCAGGGTGGGACTGAAGCTTTCTTT.

The sample holds one count of this clone. The chain employs TRBV25-1 and TRBJ2-2; TRBD1 is a possible D gene (5 bases). V was cut by 5 bases and J by 5 bases, with 9 bases left in between. The length of the CDR3 is 13 residues. CDR1 MGHDK and CDR2 SYGVNS come from the germline V gene. The CDR3 coding sequence is TGTGCCAGCAGTCACAGGCTTACCGGGGAGCTGTTTTTT. It is translated as CASSHRLTGELFF.

This clone has a handful of counts. The J gene is TRBJ2-7, the V gene TRBV25-1, with 8 bases matching TRBD2. The ends lost 7 bases at V and 6 bases at J; junction bases unmatched: 2. Germline V gene lookup returns CDR1 MGHDK and CDR2 SYGVNS. This CDR3 contains 11 residues. CDR3 protein: CASTSGSEQYV. The CDR3 nucleotides read TGTGCCAGCACAAGCGGGAGCGAGCAGTACGTC.

This clone has only one observation. The V call is TRBV4-3, the J call TRBJ1-1, with a possible D match to TRBD1 (6 bases). CDR3 length: 14 amino acids. Between the trimmed V and J ends, which lost 2 bases and 6 bases, there was a span of 13 bases. The germline gives CDR1 LGHNA, CDR2 YSLEER. CDR3 amino acids: CASSQRGVGAEAFF. CDR3 sequence (DNA): TGCGCCAGCAGCCAAAGGGGGGTAGGCGCTGAAGCTTTCTTT.

This clone was seen just once. V and J are TRBV7-8 and TRBJ2-3; 11 nucleotides agree with TRBD2. Trimming cost V 5 bases and J 5 bases; bases outside gene matches: 6. Germline V gene lookup returns CDR1 SGHVS and CDR2 FQNEAQ. There are 15 residues in the CDR3. In DNA, the CDR3 is TGTGCCAGCAGCCACGAGGGACTAGCGGTAGATACGCAGTATTTT. Translating it yields CASSHEGLAVDTQYF.